A selection of T cell receptor beta chains follows, all from one sample in a study of T cells in Graves' hyperthyroidism and ophthalmopathy. TCRdb analysed the multiplex PCR reads with MiXCR anew, one entry per CDR3 protein. The table records roughly 520,000 distinct CDR3 sequences, roughly a quarter of them present only once. The sequenced material came from blood. Receptors originate from a woman aged 25 to 39 with Graves' ophthalmopathy. The CDR3 runs from the conserved cysteine through the conserved F or W. The order of the fields is CDR3 length, V gene, J gene, D gene, clone size, CDR3 DNA, CDR3 protein. The D gene is left open where the match is weak. Only part of the rows carry a size: once, few, many, or a class if the clone is expanded.

>12|TRBV7-9|TRBJ1-2|NA|many
TGTGCCAGCAGCAGAGAACAGACCGGCTACACCTTC
CASSREQTGYTF
>14|TRBV6-5|TRBJ1-1|TRBD1|many
TGTGCCAGCAGTTACGACAGGGTGTTAAGTGAAGCTTTCTTT
CASSYDRVLSEAFF
>16|TRBV30|TRBJ2-2|NA|NA
TGTGCCTGGAGGATTCAGGGGTTAGGGAACACCGGGGAGCTGTTTTTT
CAWRIQGLGNTGELFF
>13|TRBV11-2|TRBJ2-7|NA|many
TGTGCCAGCAGCTTTTTGAATTCCTACGAGCAGTACTTC
CASSFLNSYEQYF
>14|TRBV27|TRBJ2-7|TRBD1|NA
TGTGCCAGCAGTTCCATCGGACAGGGGAAAGAGCAGTACTTC
CASSSIGQGKEQYF
>14|TRBV20-1|TRBJ1-5|NA|few
TGCAGTGCTGGAAGCCCCTATAGCAATCAGCCCCAGCATTTT
CSAGSPYSNQPQHF
>13|TRBV7-9|TRBJ2-7|NA|few
TGTGCCAGCAGTGGGGGTATGATCTACGAGCAGTACTTC
CASSGGMIYEQYF
>13|TRBV10-3|TRBJ1-1|NA|NA
TGTGCCATCAGGACCAACAGGAACACTGAAGCTTTCTTT
CAIRTNRNTEAFF
>13|TRBV6-1|TRBJ1-6|NA|many
TGTGCCAGCAGCCGGACCCCCTCCTCACCCCTCCACTTT
CASSRTPSSPLHF
>19|TRBV11-2|TRBJ1-5|NA|many
TGTGCCAGCAGCTGCCCGGGAGGGTACGATAAGAAGAGCAATCAGCCCCAGCATTTT
CASSCPGGYDKKSNQPQHF